These 4 T cell receptor beta chains were all obtained from the same sample, sequenced in a study of shared clonotypes between healthy human individuals. TCRdb keeps only in-frame clones here, not all; method: immunoSEQ multiplex PCR. The table includes about 380,000 clones, about 96% detected once. Sequenced: memory CD8+ T cells sorted from blood. The subset: CD45RO+ cells pooled with CCR7-negative TemRA cells. The receptors come from a man under 40 in good health.

This chain links TRBV5-4 with TRBJ2-7; D remains ambiguous. Deletions cut 1 base from V and 3 bases from J, with 8 bases between. The V gene's germline CDR1 is SGHNT and CDR2 YYREEE (reference sequence). CDR3 length: 13 residues. The CDR3 here is CASSLRGFYEQYF. DNA of the CDR3: TGTGCCAGCAGCTTGCGCGGATTCTACGAGCAGTACTTC.

V gene TRBV7-9 combines with J gene TRBJ2-5, with D uncertain. This CDR3 has 14 residues. Per the germline V gene, CDR1 is SEHNR and CDR2 is FQNEAQ (reference sequence). The V end lost 5 bases, the J end lost 0 bases, and 10 bases lay between the germline ends. The CDR3 sequence is CASSPAGNQETQYF. The CDR3 bases are TGTGCCAGCAGCCCGGCAGGAAACCAAGAGACCCAGTACTTC.

This chain links TRBV20-1 with TRBJ2-7; D gene uncertain. The V gene's germline CDR1 is DFQATT and CDR2 SNEGSKA (reference sequence). The CDR3 runs to 11 residues. Trimming cost V 1 base and J 6 bases, with 7 bases left between them. The CDR3 loop reads CSARASIEQYF. In DNA form, the CDR3 reads TGCAGTGCTAGAGCTAGTATCGAGCAGTACTTC.

This clone was recorded once. The chain is built from TRBV6-5 and TRBJ1-2, with D tentatively TRBD1 (5 bases). The CDR3 totals 12 residues. V lost 8 bases and J lost 0, with 7 bases in between. Germline loops: CDR1 MNHEY, CDR2 SVGAGI. CDR3 sequence: CASRGANYGYTF. The CDR3 DNA reads TGTGCCAGCCGGGGGGCTAACTATGGCTACACCTTC.